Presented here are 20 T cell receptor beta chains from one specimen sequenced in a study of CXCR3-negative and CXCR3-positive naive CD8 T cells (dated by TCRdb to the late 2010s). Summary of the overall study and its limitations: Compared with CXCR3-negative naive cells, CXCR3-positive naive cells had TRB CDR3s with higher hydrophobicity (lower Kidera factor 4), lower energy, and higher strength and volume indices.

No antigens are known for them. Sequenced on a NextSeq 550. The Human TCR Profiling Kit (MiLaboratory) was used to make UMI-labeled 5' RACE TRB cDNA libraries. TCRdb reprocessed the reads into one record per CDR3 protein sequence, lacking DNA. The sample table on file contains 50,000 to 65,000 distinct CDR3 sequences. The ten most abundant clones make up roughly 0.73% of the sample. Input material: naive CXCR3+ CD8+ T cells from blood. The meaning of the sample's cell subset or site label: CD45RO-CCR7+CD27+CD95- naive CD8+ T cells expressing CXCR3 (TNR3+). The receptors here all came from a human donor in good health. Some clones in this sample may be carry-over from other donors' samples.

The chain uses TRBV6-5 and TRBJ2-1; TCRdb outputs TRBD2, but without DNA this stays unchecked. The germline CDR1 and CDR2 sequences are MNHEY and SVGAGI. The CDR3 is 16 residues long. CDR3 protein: CASSYSLGGSYNEQFF.

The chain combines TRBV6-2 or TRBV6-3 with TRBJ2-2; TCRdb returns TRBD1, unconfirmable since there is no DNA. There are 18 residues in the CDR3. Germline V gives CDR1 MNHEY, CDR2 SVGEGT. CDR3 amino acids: CASRRSLPGAEDGGELFF.

CDR3 region: CASSISEEKLFF. The chain links TRBV6-6 to TRBJ1-4. The CDR3 spans 12 residues. CDR1 is MNHNY, CDR2 SVGAGI, per germline (reference sequence).

CDR3 loop: CASSWGLAENYEQYF. The chain couples TRBV7-2 to TRBJ2-7; TCRdb lists TRBD2, though no DNA is available to test this call. The CDR3 covers 15 residues. Per germline, CDR1 SGHTA and CDR2 FQGNSA.

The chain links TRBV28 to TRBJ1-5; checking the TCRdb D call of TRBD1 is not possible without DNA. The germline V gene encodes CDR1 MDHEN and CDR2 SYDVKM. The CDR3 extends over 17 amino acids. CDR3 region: CASSYQQGDLGNQPQHF.

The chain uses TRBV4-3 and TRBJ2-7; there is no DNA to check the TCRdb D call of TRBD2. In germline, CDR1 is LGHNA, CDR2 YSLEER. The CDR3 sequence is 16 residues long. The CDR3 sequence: CASSQDYPPTSYEQYF.

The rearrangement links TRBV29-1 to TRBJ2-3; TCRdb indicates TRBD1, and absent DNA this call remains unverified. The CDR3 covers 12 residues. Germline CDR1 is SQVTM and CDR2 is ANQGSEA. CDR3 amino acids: CSARDNTDTQYF.

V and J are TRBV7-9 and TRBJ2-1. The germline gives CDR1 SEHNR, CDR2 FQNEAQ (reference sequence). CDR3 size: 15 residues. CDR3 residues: CASSASGSSYNEQFF.

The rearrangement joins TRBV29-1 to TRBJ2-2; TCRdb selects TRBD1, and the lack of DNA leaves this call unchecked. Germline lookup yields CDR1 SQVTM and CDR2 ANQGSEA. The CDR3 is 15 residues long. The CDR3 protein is CSADAGGQNTGELFF.

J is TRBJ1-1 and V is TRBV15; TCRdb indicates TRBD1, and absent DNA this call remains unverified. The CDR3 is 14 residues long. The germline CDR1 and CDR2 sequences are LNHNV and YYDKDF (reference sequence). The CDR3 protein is CATSPRGTVTEAFF.

Here the CDR3 reads CATIDREETQYF. The chain combines TRBV6-5 with TRBJ2-5; TCRdb selects TRBD1, and the lack of DNA leaves this call unchecked. The CDR3 is 12 residues long. CDR1 and CDR2 from the germline V gene are MNHEY and SVGAGI.

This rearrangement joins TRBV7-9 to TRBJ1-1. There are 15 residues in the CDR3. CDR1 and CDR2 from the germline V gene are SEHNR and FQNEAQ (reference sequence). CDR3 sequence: CASSFTIDANTEAFF.

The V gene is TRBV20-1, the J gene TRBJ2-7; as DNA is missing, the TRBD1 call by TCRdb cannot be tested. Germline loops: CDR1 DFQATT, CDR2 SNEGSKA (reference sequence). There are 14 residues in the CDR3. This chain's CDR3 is CSARDLGTDYEQYF.

The CDR3 here is CASSSPGRDTEAFF. The V gene is TRBV7-9, the J gene TRBJ1-1; TCRdb proposes TRBD1, but this gene call is untestable without DNA. CDR3 length equals 14 residues. Germline V gene sequence: CDR1 SEHNR, CDR2 FQNEAQ (reference sequence). Supplemented by reference TRBV7-9 and TRBJ1-1, the full variable domain reads DTGVSQNPRHKITKRGQNVTFRCDPISEHNRLYWYRQTLGQGPEFLTYFQNEAQLEKSRLLSDRFSAERPKGSFSTLEIQRTEQGDSAMYLCASSSPGRDTEAFFGQGTRLTVV.

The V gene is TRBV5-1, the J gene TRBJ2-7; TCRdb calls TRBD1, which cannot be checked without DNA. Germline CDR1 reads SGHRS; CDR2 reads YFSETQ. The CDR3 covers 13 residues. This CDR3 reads CASSSEGASEQYF.

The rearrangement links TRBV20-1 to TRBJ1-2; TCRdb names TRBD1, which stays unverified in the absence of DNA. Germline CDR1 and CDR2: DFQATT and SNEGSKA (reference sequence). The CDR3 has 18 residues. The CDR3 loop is CSARSFSSLNNPDYGYTF.

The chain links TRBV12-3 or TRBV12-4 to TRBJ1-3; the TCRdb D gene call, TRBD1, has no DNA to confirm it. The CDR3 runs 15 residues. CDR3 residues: CASSRPGGSGNTIYF.

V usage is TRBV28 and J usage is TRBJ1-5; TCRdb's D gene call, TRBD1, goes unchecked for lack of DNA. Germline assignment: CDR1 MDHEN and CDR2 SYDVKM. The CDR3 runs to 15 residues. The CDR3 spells CASSSGTGGWQPQHF.

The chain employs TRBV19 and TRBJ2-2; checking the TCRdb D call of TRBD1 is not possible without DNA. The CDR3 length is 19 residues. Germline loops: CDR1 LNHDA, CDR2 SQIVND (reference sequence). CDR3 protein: CASSIFGSRQGTNTGELFF.

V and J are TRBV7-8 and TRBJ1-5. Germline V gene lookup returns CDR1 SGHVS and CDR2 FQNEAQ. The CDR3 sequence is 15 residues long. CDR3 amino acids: CASSLEYDPNQPQHF.